The T cell receptor (beta chain) under discussion was sequenced for a study of early T cells in non-severe SARS-CoV-2 infection. Germline assignment: CDR1 SGHTA and CDR2 FQGNSA. Trimming took 5 bases from V and 2 from J, leaving 9 bases between them. The CDR3 runs 13 residues. TCRdb re-called the 5' RACE reads with MiXCR, one entry per CDR3 protein. This sample has 68,000 or so distinct CDR3 sequences, with under 15% found just once. The specimen was whole blood. The receptor was derived from an adult who was a healthcare worker with PCR-confirmed SARS-CoV-2 infection or an uninfected control (not recorded which). This chain uses TRBV7-2 with TRBJ2-5; no clear D. The CDR3 is CASSPGTQETQYF. CDR3 DNA: TGTGCCAGCAGCCCCGGAACTCAAGAGACCCAGTACTTC.